This T cell receptor beta chain is from a study of shared clonotypes between healthy human individuals. Method: immunoSEQ multiplex PCR; TCRdb's copy keeps in-frame clones and lacks some. The sample holds approximately 2.1 million clones, approximately 95% seen once. CDR3 length: 13 amino acids. Trimming cost V 3 bases and J 6 bases, with 11 bases left between them. Germline V gives CDR1 KGHSH, CDR2 LQKENI. V usage is TRBV18 and J usage is TRBJ1-1, with a weak D call TRBD1 (5 bases). The TCR comes from a man between 18 and 29 years old in good health. Some clones in this sample may be carry-over from other donors' samples. The sample taken for sequencing was naive CD4+ T cells from PBMCs. Specified subset: CD45RA+ positively selected. Here the CDR3 reads CASSPRQPAEAFF. The DNA of the CDR3 is TGTGCCAGCTCACCCCGACAGCCTGCTGAAGCTTTCTTT.